The present TCR beta chain was sequenced within a study of CD8+ T cells in alopecia areata. Broader study findings: Normal skin's resident alphabeta T cells are also sequenced in scalp samples. It was lesional scalp, especially alopecia totalis/universalis, that showed higher clonality than normal scalp. Among patients, TCR sharing was less clear than in mice, a difference possibly due in part to HLA diversity in the patient population.

Investigators isolated RNA and reverse transcribed it into cDNA to act as the sequencing template. Only in-frame clones appear in the TCRdb table, and some are missing; sequencing was by immunoSEQ multiplex PCR. The profile shows approximately 150,000 clones, 55% of them singletons. The ends were cut back, 1 base at V and 11 bases at J, with 20 bases in the middle. The CDR3 sequence is 14 residues long. The germline gives CDR1 SQVTM, CDR2 ANQGSEA. As for this clone: Its antigen is unknown.

The specimen sequenced was CD4+ T cells sorted from blood. The chain recombines TRBV29-1 with TRBJ2-5, with a tentative D call TRBD1 (5 bases). This clonotype originated in a human donor in good health. This chain's CDR3 is CSVEGDTKGYKQYF. The CDR3 region has the DNA TGCAGCGTTGAAGGTGACACCAAGGGGTACAAGCAGTACTTC.